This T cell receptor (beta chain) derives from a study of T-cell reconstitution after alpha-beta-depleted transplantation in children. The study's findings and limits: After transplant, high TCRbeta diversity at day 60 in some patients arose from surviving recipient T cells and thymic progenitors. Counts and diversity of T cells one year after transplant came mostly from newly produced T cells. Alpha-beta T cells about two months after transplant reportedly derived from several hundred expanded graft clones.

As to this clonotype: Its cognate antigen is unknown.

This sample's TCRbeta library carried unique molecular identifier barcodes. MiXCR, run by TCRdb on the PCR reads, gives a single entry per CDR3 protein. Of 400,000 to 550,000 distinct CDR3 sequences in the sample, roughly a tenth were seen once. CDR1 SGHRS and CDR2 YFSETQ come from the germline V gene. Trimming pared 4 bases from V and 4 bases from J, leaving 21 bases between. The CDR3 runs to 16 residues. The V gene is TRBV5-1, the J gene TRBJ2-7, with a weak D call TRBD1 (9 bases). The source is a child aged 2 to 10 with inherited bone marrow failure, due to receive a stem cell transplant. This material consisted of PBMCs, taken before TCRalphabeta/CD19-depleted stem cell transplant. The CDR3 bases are TGCGCCAGCAGCCGTCGGGGGGGGACAGGGCAATACGAGCAGTACTTC. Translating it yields CASSRRGGTGQYEQYF.